This TCR beta chain was profiled in a study of radiotherapy plus CTLA-4 blockade in lung cancer. TCRdb keeps only in-frame clones here, not all; method: immunoSEQ multiplex PCR. In the table there are under 35,000 clones, more than 70% of which are singletons. A remark on this clone: Its matching antigen is unknown.

Study-wide results and limits: Blood TCR clones of tumor origin expanded after radiotherapy plus ipilimumab.

The trim removed 3 bases at V and 6 bases at J, leaving 1 base unmatched. The CDR3 is made up of 14 amino acids. Germline V gene sequence: CDR1 SGHTA, CDR2 FQGNSA. Sequences were derived from peripheral blood, sampled from a patient treated with radiotherapy plus ipilimumab. The clonotype comes from a human donor with non-small cell lung cancer whose response to radiotherapy plus ipilimumab could not be evaluated. The J gene is TRBJ1-5, the V gene TRBV7-2, with 11 bases aligning to TRBD1. The CDR3 sequence: CASSFGQGAQPQHF. In DNA, the CDR3 is TGTGCCAGCAGCTTCGGACAGGGGGCTCAGCCCCAGCATTTT.